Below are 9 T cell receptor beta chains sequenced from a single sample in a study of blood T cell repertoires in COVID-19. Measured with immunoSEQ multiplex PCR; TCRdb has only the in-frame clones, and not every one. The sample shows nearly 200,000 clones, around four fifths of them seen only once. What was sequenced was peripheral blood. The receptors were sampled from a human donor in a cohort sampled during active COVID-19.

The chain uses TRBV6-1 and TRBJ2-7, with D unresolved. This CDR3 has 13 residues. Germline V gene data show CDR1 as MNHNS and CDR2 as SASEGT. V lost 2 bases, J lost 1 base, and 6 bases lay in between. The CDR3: CASSEYTSYEQYF. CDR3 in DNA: TGTGCCAGCAGTGAATACACATCCTACGAGCAGTACTTC.

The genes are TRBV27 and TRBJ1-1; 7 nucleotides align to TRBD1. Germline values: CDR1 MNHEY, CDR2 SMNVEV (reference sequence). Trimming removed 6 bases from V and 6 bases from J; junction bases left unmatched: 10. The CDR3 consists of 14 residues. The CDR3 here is CASSLIDRAPEAFF. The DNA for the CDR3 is TGTGCCAGCAGCCTAATCGACAGGGCCCCTGAAGCTTTCTTT.

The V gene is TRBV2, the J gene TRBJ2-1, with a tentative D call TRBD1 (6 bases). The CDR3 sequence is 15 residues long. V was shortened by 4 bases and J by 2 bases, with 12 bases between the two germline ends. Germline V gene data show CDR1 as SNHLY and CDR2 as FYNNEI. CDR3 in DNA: TGTGCCAGCAGTGCTTTACAGGGAGCCTACAATGAGCAGTTCTTC. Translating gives CASSALQGAYNEQFF.

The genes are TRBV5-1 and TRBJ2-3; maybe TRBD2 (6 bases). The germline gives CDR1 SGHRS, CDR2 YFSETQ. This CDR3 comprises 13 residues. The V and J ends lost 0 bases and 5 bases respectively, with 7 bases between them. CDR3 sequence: CASSLDGGDTQYF. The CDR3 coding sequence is TGCGCCAGCAGCTTGGACGGGGGAGATACGCAGTATTTT.

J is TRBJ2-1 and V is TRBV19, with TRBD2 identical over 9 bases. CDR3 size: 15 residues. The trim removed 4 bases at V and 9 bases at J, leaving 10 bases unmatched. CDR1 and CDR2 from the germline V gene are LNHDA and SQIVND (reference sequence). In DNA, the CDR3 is TGTGCCAGTAGTACCGTCTATGGCGGGAGGGGTGAGCAGTTCTTC. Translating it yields CASSTVYGGRGEQFF. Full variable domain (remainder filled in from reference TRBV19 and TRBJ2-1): DGGITQSPKYLFRKEGQNVTLSCEQNLNHDAMYWYRQDPGQGLRLIYYSQIVNDFQKGDIAEGYSVSREKKESFPLTVTSAQKNPTAFYLCASSTVYGGRGEQFFGPGTRLTVL.

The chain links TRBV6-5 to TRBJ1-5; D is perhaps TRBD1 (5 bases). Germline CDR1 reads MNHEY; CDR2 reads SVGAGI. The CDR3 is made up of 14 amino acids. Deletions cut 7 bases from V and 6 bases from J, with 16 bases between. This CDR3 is CASNSQSGGQPQHF. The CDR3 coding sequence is TGTGCCAGCAACTCTCAAAGCGGGGGTCAGCCCCAGCATTTT.

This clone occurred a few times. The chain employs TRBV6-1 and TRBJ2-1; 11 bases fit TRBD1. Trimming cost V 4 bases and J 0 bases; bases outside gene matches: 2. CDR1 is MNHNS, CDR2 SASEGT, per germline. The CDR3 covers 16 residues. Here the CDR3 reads CASSGTGGASYNEQFF. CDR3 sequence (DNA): TGTGCCAGCAGTGGGACAGGGGGCGCCTCCTACAATGAGCAGTTCTTC.

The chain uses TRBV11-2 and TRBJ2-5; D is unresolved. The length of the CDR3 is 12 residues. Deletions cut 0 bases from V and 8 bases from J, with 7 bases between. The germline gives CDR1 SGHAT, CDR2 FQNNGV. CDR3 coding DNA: TGTGCCAGCAGCTTAGAGGGCTTAACCCAGTACTTC. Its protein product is CASSLEGLTQYF. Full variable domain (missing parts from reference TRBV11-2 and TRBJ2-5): EAGVAQSPRYKIIEKRQSVAFWCNPISGHATLYWYQQILGQGPKLLIQFQNNGVVDDSQLPKDRFSAERLKGVDSTLKIQPAKLEDSAVYLCASSLEGLTQYFGPGTRLLVL.

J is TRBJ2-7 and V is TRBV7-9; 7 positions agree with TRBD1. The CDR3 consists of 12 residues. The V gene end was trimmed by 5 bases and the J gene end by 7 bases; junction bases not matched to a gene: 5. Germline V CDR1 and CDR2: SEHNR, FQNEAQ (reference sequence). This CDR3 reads CASSTTGLEQYV. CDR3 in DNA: TGTGCCAGCAGCACGACAGGGTTGGAGCAGTACGTC.